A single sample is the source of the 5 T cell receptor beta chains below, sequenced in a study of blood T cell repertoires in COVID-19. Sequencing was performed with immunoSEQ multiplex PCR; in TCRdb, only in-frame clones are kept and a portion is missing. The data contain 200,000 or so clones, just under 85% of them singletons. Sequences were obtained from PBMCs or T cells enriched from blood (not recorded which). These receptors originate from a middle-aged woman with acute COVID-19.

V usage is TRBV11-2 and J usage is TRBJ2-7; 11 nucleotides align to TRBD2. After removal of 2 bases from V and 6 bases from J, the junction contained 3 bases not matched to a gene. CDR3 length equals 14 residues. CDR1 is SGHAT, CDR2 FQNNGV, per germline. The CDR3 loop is CASSLLAGGFEQYF. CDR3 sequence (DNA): TGTGCCAGCAGCTTACTAGCGGGGGGCTTCGAGCAGTACTTC.

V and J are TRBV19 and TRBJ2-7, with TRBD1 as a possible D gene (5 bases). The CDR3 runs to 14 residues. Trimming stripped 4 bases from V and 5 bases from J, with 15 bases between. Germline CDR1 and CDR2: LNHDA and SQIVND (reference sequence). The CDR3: CASSRGNPGDEQYF. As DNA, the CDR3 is TGTGCCAGTAGTAGGGGCAATCCCGGTGACGAGCAGTACTTC.

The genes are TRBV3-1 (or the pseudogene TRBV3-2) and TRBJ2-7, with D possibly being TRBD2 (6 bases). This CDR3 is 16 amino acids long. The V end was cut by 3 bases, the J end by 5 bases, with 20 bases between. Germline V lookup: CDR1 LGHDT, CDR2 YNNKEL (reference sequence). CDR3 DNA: TGTGCCAGCAGCCAGACACGGGGGATGACATCTCACGAGCAGTACTTC. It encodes CASSQTRGMTSHEQYF.

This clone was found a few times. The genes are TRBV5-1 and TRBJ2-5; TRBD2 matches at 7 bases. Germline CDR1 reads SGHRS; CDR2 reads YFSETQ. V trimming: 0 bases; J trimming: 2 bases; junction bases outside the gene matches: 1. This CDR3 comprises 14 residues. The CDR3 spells CASSLGGGQETQYF. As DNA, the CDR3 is TGCGCCAGCAGCTTGGGCGGGGGTCAAGAGACCCAGTACTTC. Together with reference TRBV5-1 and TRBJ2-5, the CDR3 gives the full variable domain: KAGVTQTPRYLIKTRGQQVTLSCSPISGHRSVSWYQQTPGQGLQFLFEYFSETQRNKGNFPGRFSGRQFSNSRSEMNVSTLELGDSALYLCASSLGGGQETQYFGPGTRLLVL.

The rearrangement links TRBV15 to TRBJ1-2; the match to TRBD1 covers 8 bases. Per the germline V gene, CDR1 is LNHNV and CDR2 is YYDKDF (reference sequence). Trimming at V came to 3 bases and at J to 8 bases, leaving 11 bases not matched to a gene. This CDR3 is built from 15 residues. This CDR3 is CATSSFGQGTGGYTF. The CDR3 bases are TGTGCCACCAGCAGCTTTGGACAGGGCACAGGGGGCTACACCTTC.